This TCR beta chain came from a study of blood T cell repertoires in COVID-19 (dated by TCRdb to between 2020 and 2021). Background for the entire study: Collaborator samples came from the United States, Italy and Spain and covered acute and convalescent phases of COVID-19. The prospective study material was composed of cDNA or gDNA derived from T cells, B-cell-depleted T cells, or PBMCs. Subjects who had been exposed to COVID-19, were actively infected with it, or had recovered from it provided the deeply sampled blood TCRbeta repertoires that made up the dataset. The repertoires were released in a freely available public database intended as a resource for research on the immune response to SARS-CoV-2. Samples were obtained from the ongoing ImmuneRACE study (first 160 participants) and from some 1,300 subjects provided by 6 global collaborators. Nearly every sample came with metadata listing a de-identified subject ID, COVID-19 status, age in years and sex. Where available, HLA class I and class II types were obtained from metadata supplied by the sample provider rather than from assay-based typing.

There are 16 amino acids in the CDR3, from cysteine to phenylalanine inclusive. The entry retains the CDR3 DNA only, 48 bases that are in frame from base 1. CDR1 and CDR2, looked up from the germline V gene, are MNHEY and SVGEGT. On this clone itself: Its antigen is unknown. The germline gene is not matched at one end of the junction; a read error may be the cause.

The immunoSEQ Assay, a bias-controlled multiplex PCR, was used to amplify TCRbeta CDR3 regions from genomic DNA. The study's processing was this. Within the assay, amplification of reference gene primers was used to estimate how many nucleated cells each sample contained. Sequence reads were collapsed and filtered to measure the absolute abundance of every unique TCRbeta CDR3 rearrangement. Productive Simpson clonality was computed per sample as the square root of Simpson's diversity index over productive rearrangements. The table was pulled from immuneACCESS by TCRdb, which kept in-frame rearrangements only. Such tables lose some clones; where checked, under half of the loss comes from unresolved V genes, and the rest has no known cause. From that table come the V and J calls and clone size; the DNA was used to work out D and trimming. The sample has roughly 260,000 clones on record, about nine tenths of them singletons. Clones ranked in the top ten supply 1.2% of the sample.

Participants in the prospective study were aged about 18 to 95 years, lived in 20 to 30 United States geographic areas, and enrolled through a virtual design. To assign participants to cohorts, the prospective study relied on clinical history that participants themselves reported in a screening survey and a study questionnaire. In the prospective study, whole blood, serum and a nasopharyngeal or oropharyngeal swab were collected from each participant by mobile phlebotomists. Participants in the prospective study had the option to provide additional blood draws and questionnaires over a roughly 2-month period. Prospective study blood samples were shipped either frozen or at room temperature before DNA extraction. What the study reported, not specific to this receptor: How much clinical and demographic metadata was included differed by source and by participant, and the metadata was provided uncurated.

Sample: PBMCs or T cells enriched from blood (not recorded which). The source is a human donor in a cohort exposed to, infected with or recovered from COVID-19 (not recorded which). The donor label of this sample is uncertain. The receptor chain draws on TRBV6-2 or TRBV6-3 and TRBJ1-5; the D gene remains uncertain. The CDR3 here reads CASSYSAGMGIQTQHF. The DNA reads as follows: TGTGCCAGCAGTTACTCGGCAGGCATGGGCATTCAGACCCAGCATTTT.